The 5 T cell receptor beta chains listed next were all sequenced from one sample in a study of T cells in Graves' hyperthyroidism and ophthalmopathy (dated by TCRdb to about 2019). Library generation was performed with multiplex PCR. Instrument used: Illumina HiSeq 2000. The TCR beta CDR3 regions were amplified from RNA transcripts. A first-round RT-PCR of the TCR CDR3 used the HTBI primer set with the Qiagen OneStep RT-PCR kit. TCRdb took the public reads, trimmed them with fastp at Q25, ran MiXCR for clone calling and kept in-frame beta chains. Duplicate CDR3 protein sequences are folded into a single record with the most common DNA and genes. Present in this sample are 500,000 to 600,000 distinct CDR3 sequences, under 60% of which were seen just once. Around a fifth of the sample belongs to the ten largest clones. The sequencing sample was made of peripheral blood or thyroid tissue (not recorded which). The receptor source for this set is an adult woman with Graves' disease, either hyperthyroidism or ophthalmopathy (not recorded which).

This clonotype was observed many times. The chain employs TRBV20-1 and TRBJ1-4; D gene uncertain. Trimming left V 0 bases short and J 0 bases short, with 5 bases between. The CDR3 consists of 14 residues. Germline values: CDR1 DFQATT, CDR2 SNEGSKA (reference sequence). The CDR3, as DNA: TGCAGTGCTAGAGATGTAGCAACTAATGAAAAACTGTTTTTT. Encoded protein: CSARDVATNEKLFF.

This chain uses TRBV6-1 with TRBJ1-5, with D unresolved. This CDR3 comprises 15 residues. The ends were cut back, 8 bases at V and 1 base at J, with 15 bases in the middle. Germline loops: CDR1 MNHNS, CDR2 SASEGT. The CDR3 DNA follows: TGTGCCAGCGGTCCCACTGCCACGAGCAATCAGCCCCAGCATTTT. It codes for CASGPTATSNQPQHF.

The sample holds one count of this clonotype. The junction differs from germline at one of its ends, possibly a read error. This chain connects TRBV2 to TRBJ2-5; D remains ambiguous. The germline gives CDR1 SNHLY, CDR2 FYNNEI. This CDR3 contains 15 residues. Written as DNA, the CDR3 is TGTGCCTGCAGTGCCAGGTACCGGCCGGGCGAGACCCAGTACTTC. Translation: CACSARYRPGETQYF.

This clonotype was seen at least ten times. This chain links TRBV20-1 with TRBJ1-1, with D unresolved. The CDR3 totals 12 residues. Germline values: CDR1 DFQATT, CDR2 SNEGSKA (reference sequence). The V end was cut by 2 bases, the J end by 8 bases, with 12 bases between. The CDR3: CSARILSREAFF. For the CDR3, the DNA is TGCAGTGCTAGAATCCTCTCCCGGGAAGCTTTCTTT.

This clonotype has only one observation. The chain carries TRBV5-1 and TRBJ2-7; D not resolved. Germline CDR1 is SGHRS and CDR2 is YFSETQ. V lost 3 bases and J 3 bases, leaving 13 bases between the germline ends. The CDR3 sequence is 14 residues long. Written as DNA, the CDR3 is TGCGCCAGCAGCTGGGATAGGGCTAACTACGAGCAGTACTTC. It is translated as CASSWDRANYEQYF.